One and the same sample provided the 18 T cell receptor beta chains below, sequenced in a study of blood T cells in healthy people across ages. For the second PCR, which ran for roughly 6 to 12 cycles, a sample-barcoded 5' primer and a J-beta primer mix were used. TCRdb independently ran MiXCR on the 5' RACE reads; one entry per CDR3 protein. The data contain 1.5 million to 2 million distinct CDR3 sequences, 28% of them singletons. Sequencing was done on a sample of blood. These TCRs come from a woman in her twenties or thirties in good health.

With respect to this clonotype: A read error may be the cause here, since a much bigger clone is one base away. The genes are TRBV12-3 or TRBV12-4 and TRBJ2-1, with 7 bases matching TRBD2. J gave up 7 bases and V 3 bases, and 12 bases lay outside the gene matches. This CDR3 is 16 amino acids long. In DNA form, the CDR3 reads TGTGCCAGCAGTTTTCTCGCGGGAGATGCGCGAAATGAGCAGTTCTTC. It specifies CASSFLAGDARNEQFF.

The chain joins TRBV5-1 to TRBJ2-5; TRBD2 matches at 8 bases. Germline loops: CDR1 SGHRS, CDR2 YFSETQ. This CDR3 is 16 amino acids long. Trimming took 1 base from V and 1 from J; bases not matched to a gene: 6. CDR3 nucleotides: TGCGCCAGCAGCTTGCTTAACGGGGGGGCCCAAGAGACCCAGTACTTC. This encodes CASSLLNGGAQETQYF. Drawing the rest from reference TRBV5-1 and TRBJ2-5, the complete variable domain is KAGVTQTPRYLIKTRGQQVTLSCSPISGHRSVSWYQQTPGQGLQFLFEYFSETQRNKGNFPGRFSGRQFSNSRSEMNVSTLELGDSALYLCASSLLNGGAQETQYFGPGTRLLVL.

V and J are TRBV27 and TRBJ1-2; D is unresolved. Trimming stripped 5 bases from V and 9 bases from J, with 16 bases between. CDR1 is MNHEY and CDR2 is SMNVEV in the germline V gene (reference sequence). This CDR3 comprises 13 residues. CDR3 protein: CASSPYRSPSYTF. The CDR3 coding sequence is TGTGCCAGCAGTCCGTATAGGAGCCCGAGCTACACCTTC.

This clonotype was seen a few times. The chain recombines TRBV7-9 with TRBJ1-2, with 8 bases fitting TRBD1. V gave up 5 bases and J gave up 0 bases; unmatched junction bases: 2. Germline lookup yields CDR1 SEHNR and CDR2 FQNEAQ (reference sequence). This CDR3 contains 14 residues. The CDR3 nucleotides read TGTGCCAGCAGCCGGACAGGGCCTAACTATGGCTACACCTTC. Translating gives CASSRTGPNYGYTF.

The chain combines TRBV15 with TRBJ1-2; D is ambiguous. Germline CDR1 LNHNV, CDR2 YYDKDF (reference sequence). The CDR3 is 14 residues long. Trimming removed 0 bases at V and 7 bases at J, with 12 bases between. The CDR3 loop is CATSRDRGDCGYTF. CDR3 sequence (DNA): TGTGCCACCAGCAGAGATCGGGGAGACTGTGGCTACACCTTC.

CDR3 sequence (DNA): TGTGCCAGCAGTGAAGCGCGGCGGGGGCCCGCTAGTCAGACCCAGTACTTC. Translated: CASSEARRGPASQTQYF. This chain links TRBV2 with TRBJ2-5; a possible D gene is TRBD2 (7 bases). The CDR3 is 17 residues long. V lost 0 bases and J 6 bases, leaving 20 bases between the germline ends. Germline V gene sequence: CDR1 SNHLY, CDR2 FYNNEI.

The CDR3: CASSQPSRSYNEQFF. DNA of the CDR3: TGTGCCAGCAGTCAACCATCGAGGTCCTACAATGAGCAGTTCTTC. This chain joins TRBV25-1 and TRBJ2-1; D is unresolved. Germline loops: CDR1 MGHDK, CDR2 SYGVNS. The CDR3 contains 15 residues. V was clipped by 5 bases and J by 1 base, with 12 bases between them. Filled out from reference TRBV25-1 and TRBJ2-1, the complete variable domain reads EADIYQTPRYLVIGTGKKITLECSQTMGHDKMYWYQQDPGMELHLIHYSYGVNSTEKGDLSSESTVSRIRTEHFPLTLESARPSHTSQYLCASSQPSRSYNEQFFGPGTRLTVL.

The chain links TRBV13 to TRBJ2-7; the D gene could be TRBD1 or TRBD2 (5 bases each). The CDR3 spans 14 residues. Germline V gene sequence: CDR1 PRHDT, CDR2 FYEKMQ (reference sequence). V was pared by 6 bases and J by 2 bases, with 14 bases between. The CDR3 region is CASRPRGGTYEQYF. For the CDR3, the DNA is TGTGCCAGCAGACCCCGGGGCGGTACCTACGAGCAGTACTTC. Full variable domain (remainder filled in from reference TRBV13 and TRBJ2-7): AAGVIQSPRHLIKEKRETATLKCYPIPRHDTVYWYQQGPGQDPQFLISFYEKMQSDKGSIPDRFSAQQFSDYHSELNMSSLELGDSALYFCASRPRGGTYEQYFGPGTRLTVT.

Ten or more counts support this clonotype. This rearrangement joins TRBV10-3 to TRBJ2-7, with D hard to call. V lost 3 bases to trimming and J lost 0 bases, with 6 bases between them. The CDR3 length is 13 residues. The V gene's germline CDR1 is ENHRY and CDR2 SYGVKD. Here the CDR3 reads CAISERVSYEQYF. CDR3 in DNA: TGTGCCATCAGTGAAAGGGTCTCCTACGAGCAGTACTTC.

This clonotype was seen repeatedly, ten times or more. V gene TRBV10-3 combines with J gene TRBJ2-1; maybe TRBD1 (5 bases). V lost 0 bases and J 6 bases, leaving 12 bases between the germline ends. The germline V gene has CDR1 ENHRY and CDR2 SYGVKD. This CDR3 has 15 residues. The DNA for the CDR3 is TGTGCCATCAGTGAGTCCCAGGGCTCTTTCAATGAGCAGTTCTTC. Its translation is CAISESQGSFNEQFF.

This chain joins TRBV18 and TRBJ2-2; TRBD1 aligns across 8 bases. There are 15 residues in the CDR3. Germline CDR1 KGHSH, CDR2 LQKENI. Unmatched junction bases numbered 3, after V lost 2 bases and J lost 4 bases. For the CDR3, the DNA is TGTGCCAGCTCACCAAGGACAGGGCGCACCGGGGAGCTGTTTTTT. Its protein is CASSPRTGRTGELFF.

This clonotype occurred a few times. The chain couples TRBV7-9 to TRBJ2-7; D is possibly TRBD1 (8 bases). Germline loops: CDR1 SEHNR, CDR2 FQNEAQ (reference sequence). The CDR3 sequence is 15 residues long. The V and J ends lost 5 bases and 5 bases respectively, with 19 bases between them. The CDR3 reads CASSPRTGRVHEQYF. CDR3 sequence (DNA): TGTGCCAGCAGCCCCCGGACAGGGAGGGTCCACGAGCAGTACTTC.

There are many counts of this clonotype. V is TRBV29-1 and J is TRBJ1-2; a possible D gene is TRBD1 (5 bases). The CDR3 covers 11 residues. Trimming cost V 3 bases and J 4 bases, with 6 bases left between them. The germline V gene has CDR1 SQVTM and CDR2 ANQGSEA. CDR3 in amino acids: CSVEGVYGYTF. For the CDR3, the DNA is TGCAGCGTTGAGGGGGTCTATGGCTACACCTTC.

The chain links TRBV7-9 to TRBJ1-1; D gene unclear. The length of the CDR3 is 13 residues. The germline CDR1 and CDR2 sequences are SEHNR and FQNEAQ (reference sequence). Trimming shortened V by 3 bases and J by 2 bases, and 7 bases separated the two germline ends. DNA for the CDR3: TGTGCCAGCAGCTTCGTGGCTAACACTGAAGCTTTCTTT. Its protein is CASSFVANTEAFF. The entire variable domain, with the rest obtained from reference TRBV7-9 and TRBJ1-1, is as follows: DTGVSQNPRHKITKRGQNVTFRCDPISEHNRLYWYRQTLGQGPEFLTYFQNEAQLEKSRLLSDRFSAERPKGSFSTLEIQRTEQGDSAMYLCASSFVANTEAFFGQGTRLTVV.

This clonotype was seen repeatedly, ten times or more. The chain uses TRBV9 and TRBJ2-1; 13 bases map to TRBD2. Trimming removed 4 bases from V and 8 bases from J; junction bases left unmatched: 9. Germline assignment: CDR1 SGDLS and CDR2 YYNGEE. The CDR3 sequence is 16 residues long. CDR3 region: CASSLRTSGSRDEQFF. DNA of the CDR3: TGTGCCAGCAGCCTTCGGACTAGCGGGAGTAGAGATGAGCAGTTCTTC.

This clonotype was seen only a few times. This sequence joins TRBV20-1 and TRBJ2-7; D ambiguous. Germline CDR1 is DFQATT and CDR2 is SNEGSKA (reference sequence). CDR3 length equals 15 residues. V was clipped by 0 bases and J by 3 bases, with 15 bases between them. CDR3 in DNA: TGCAGTGCTAGAGATCGTACAGTGGGGATCTACGAGCAGTACTTC. It encodes CSARDRTVGIYEQYF.

This chain links TRBV7-9 with TRBJ1-1; D unresolved. V lost 1 base and J lost 2, with 20 bases in between. The CDR3 totals 18 residues. Germline CDR1 is SEHNR and CDR2 is FQNEAQ (reference sequence). The CDR3 DNA follows: TGTGCCAGCAGCTTAGTGGAAGCGTTGCCTATATCTAACACTGAAGCTTTCTTT. Its translation is CASSLVEALPISNTEAFF.

This clonotype was observed a few times. An end of the junction does not agree with germline; a read error may underlie this. This chain links TRBV5-1 with TRBJ2-5; 11 nucleotides line up with TRBD2. The CDR3 covers 15 residues. Germline assignment: CDR1 SGHRS and CDR2 YFSETQ. CDR3 coding DNA: TGTGCCAGCAGCTTGACTAGCGGGGAACAAGAGACCCAGTACTTC. It specifies CASSLTSGEQETQYF.